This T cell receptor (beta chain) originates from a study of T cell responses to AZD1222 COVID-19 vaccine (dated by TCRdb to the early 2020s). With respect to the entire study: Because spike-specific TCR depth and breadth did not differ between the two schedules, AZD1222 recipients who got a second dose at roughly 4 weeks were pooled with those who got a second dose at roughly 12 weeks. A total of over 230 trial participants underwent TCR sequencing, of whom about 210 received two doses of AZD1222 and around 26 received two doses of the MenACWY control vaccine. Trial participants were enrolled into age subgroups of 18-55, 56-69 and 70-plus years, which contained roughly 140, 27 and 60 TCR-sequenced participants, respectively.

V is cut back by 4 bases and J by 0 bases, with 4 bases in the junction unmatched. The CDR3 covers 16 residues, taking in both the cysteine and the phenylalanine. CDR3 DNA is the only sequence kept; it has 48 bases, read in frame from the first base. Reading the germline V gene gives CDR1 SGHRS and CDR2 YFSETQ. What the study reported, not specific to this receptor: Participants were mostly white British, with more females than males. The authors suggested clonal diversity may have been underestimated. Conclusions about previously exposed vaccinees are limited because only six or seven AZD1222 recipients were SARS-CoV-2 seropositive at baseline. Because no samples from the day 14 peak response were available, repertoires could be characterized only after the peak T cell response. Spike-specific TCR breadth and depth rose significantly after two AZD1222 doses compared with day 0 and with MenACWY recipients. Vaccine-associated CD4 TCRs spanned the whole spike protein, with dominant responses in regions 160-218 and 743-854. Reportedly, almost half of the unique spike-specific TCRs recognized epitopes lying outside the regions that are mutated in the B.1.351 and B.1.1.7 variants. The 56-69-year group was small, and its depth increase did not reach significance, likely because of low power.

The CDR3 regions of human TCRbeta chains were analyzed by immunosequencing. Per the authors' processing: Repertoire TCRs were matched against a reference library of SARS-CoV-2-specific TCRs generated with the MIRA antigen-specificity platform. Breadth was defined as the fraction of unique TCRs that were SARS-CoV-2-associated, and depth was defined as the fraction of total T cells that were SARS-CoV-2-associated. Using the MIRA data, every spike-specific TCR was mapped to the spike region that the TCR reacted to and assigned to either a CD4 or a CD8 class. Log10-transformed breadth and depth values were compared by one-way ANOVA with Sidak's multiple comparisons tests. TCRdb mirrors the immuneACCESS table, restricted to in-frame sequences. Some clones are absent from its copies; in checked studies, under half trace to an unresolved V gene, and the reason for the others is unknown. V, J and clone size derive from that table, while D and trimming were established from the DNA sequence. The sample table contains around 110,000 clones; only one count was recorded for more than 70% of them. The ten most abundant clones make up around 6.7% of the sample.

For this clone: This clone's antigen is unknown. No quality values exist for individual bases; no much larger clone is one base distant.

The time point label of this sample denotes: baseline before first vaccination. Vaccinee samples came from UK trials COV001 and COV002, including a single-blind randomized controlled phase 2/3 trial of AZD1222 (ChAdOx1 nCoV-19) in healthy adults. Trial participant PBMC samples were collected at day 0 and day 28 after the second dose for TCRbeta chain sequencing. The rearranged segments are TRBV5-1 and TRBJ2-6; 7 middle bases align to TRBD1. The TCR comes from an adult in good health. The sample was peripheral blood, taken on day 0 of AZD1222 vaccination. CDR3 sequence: CASSRDSNSGANVLTF. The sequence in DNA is TGCGCCAGCAGCCGGGACAGCAACTCTGGGGCCAACGTCCTGACTTTC.